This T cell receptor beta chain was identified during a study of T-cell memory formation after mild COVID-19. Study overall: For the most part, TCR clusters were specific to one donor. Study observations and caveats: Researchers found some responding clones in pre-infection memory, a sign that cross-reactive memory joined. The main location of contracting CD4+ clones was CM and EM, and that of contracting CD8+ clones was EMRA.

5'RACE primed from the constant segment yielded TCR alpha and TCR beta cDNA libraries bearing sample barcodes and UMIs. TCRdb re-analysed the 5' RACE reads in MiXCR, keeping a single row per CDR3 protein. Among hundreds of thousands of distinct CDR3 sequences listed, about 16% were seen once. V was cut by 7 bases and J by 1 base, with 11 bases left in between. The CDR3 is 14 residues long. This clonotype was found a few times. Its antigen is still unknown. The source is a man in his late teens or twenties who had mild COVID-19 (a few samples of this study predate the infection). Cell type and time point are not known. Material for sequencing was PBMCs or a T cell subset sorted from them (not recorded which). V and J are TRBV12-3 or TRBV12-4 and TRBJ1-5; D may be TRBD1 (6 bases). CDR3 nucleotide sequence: TGTGCCAGCAATCCCGACAGGAGCAATCAGCCCCAGCATTTT. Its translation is CASNPDRSNQPQHF.